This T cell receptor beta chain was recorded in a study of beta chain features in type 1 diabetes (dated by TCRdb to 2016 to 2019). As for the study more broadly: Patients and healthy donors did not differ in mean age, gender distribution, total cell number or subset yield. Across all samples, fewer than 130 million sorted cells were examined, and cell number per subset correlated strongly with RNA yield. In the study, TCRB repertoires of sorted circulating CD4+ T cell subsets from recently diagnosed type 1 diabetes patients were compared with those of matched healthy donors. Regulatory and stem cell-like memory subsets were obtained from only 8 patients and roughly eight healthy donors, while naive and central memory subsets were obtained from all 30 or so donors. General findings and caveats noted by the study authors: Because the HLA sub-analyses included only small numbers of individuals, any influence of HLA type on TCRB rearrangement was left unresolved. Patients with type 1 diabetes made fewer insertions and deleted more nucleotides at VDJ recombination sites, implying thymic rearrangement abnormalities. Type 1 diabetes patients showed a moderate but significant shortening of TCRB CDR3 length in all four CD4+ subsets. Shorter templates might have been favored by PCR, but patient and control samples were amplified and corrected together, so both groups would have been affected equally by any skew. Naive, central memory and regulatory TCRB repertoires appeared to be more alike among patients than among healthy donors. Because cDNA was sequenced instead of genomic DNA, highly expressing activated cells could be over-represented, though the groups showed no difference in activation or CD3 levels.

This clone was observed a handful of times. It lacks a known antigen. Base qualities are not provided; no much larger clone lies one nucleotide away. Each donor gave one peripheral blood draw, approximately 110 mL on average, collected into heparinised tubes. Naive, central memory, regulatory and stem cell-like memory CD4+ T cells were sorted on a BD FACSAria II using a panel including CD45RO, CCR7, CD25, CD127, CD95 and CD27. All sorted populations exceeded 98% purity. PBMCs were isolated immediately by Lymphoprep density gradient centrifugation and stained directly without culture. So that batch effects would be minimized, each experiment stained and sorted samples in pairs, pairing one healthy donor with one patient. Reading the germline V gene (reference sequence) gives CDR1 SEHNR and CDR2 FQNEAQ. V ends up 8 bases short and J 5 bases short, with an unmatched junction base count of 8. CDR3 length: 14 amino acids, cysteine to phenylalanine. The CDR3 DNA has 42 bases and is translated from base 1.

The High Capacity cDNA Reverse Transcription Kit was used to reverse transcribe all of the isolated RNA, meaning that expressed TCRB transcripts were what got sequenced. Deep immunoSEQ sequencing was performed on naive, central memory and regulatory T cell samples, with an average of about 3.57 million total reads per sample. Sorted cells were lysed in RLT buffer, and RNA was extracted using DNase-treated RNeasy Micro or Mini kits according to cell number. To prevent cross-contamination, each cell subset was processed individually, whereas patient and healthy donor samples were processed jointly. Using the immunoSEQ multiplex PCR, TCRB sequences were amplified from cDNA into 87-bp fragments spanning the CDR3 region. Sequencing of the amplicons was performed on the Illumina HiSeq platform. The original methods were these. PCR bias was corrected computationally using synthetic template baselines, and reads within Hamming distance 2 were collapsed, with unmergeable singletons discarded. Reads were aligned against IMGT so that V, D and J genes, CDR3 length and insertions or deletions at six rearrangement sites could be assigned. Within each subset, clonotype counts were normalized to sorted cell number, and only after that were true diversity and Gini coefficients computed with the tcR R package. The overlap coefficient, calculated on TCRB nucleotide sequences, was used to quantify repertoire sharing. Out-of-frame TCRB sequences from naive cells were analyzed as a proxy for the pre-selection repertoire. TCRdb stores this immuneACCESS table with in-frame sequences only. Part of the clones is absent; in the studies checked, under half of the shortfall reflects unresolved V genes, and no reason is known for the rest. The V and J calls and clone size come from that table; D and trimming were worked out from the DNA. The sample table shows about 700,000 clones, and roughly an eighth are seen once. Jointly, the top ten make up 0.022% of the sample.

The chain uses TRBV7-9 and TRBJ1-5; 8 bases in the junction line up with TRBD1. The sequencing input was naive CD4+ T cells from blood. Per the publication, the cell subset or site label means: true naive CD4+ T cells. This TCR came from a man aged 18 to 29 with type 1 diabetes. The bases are TGTGCCAGCGCGGCAGGGGGCTTTGATCAGCCCCAGCATTTT. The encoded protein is CASAAGGFDQPQHF. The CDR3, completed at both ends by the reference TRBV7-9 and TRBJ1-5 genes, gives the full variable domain DTGVSQNPRHKITKRGQNVTFRCDPISEHNRLYWYRQTLGQGPEFLTYFQNEAQLEKSRLLSDRFSAERPKGSFSTLEIQRTEQGDSAMYLCASAAGGFDQPQHFGDGTRLSIL.